The clone carrying this T cell receptor beta chain was seen a handful of times. Naive CD4+ T cells were purified with Tregs depleted by CD25. TCRdb reprocessed the 5' RACE reads with MiXCR, giving one entry per CDR3 protein. There are some 45,000 distinct CDR3 sequences in the sample; around 26% occur only once, and roughly 2% lies in the top ten. The germline V gene has CDR1 DFQATT and CDR2 SNEGSKA (reference sequence). There are 12 residues in the CDR3. The ends were cut back, 5 bases at V and 4 bases at J, with 10 bases in the middle. The sample taken for sequencing was naive CD4+ T cells sorted from blood. Subset noted: naive CD4+ T cells, CD4+CD45RA+CD25-. The TCR originated in a female donor with breast cancer. The V gene is TRBV20-1, the J gene TRBJ2-3; D perhaps matches TRBD2 (6 bases). DNA of the CDR3: TGCAGTGCTTACGGGGGTCCAGATACGCAGTATTTT. Translating it yields CSAYGGPDTQYF.